This T cell receptor beta chain was recorded in a study of tumor-infiltrating lymphocytes in primary liver carcinoma. The CDR3 totals 17 residues. CDR1 is SGHKS, CDR2 YYEKEE, per germline (reference sequence). With around 450 ng total RNA as template and a constant-region primer, TCR beta cDNA was made. The TCR beta library was amplified through three nested multiplex PCR rounds in a modified ARM-PCR procedure. TRBV1-TRBV30 forward and Cbeta reverse primers drove the first two roughly 10-cycle rounds. TCRdb re-called the multiplex PCR reads with MiXCR, one entry per CDR3 protein. The sample lists about 84,000 distinct CDR3 sequences, 72% occurring once. As to this clonotype: Its ends do not fully match the called genes, so a read error is possible.

The roughly 18-32 mg bulk tissue piece was not sorted before simultaneous RNA and DNA extraction. V and J are TRBV5-5 and TRBJ2-6; possible D gene TRBD1, 5 bases. The origin of this receptor is a man aged 35 to 55 with primary liver carcinoma and hepatitis B virus infection. The material sequenced was liver tumor tissue from sampling region 1. Subset meaning: tumor region T1, superior pole. The CDR3 bases are TGTGCCAGCAGCCAGGCATCTGTTATCTCTGGGGCCGACGTCCTGACTTTC. Protein product: CASSQASVISGADVLTF.